This is a list of T cell receptor beta chains from one sample in a study of shared clonotypes between healthy human individuals. The protocol was immunoSEQ multiplex PCR, while the TCRdb copy is restricted to in-frame clones and leaves out a portion. The data show 2,100,000 or so clones, approximately 94% seen once. The specimen sequenced was naive CD4+ T cells sorted from blood. The receptors were gathered from a man aged 18 to 35 in good health. Both conserved end residues are part of each CDR3. Fields, in order: D gene, J gene, clone size, CDR3 length, V gene, CDR3 protein, CDR3 DNA. A D gene is named only where the DNA matches it firmly. Size is omitted from some rows. Given values are once, few, many or a class for expanded clones.

TRBD1 | TRBJ2-7 | NA | 15 | TRBV5-1 | CASRNPDRGWYEQYF | TGCGCCAGCCGCAACCCGGACAGGGGGTGGTACGAGCAGTACTTC
TRBD1 | TRBJ2-2 | NA | 15 | TRBV30 | CAWLSDRGASGELFF | TGTGCCTGGCTTTCGGACAGGGGGGCCAGCGGGGAGCTGTTTTTT
NA | TRBJ1-5 | NA | 14 | TRBV5-4 | CASSLDGGRGPQHF | TGTGCCAGCAGCTTGGATGGAGGCCGAGGGCCCCAGCATTTT
TRBD1 | TRBJ1-6 | once | 17 | TRBV27 | CASRLTRQGHYNSPLHF | TGTGCCAGCAGGTTAACGCGACAGGGTCACTATAATTCACCCCTCCACTTT
TRBD1 | TRBJ2-7 | few | 15 | TRBV6-5 | CASSRAGTGGYEQYF | TGTGCCAGCAGCAGAGCCGGGACAGGGGGCTACGAGCAGTACTTC
NA | TRBJ1-2 | NA | 16 | TRBV25-1 | CASSDTRGGQIYGYTF | TGTGCCAGCAGTGACACGAGGGGAGGACAGATCTATGGCTACACCTTC
NA | TRBJ1-4 | NA | 13 | TRBV11-2 | CASSLGRAEKLFF | TGTGCCAGCAGCTTAGGCAGGGCCGAAAAACTGTTTTTT
NA | TRBJ2-7 | once | 15 | TRBV27 | CASSPITGSTYEQYF | TGTGCCAGCAGTCCCATCACCGGGTCCACCTACGAGCAGTACTTC
NA | TRBJ2-3 | NA | 15 | TRBV4-2 | CASSLRGTLTDTQYF | TGTGCCAGCAGCCTACGGGGAACCTTAACAGATACGCAGTATTTT
NA | TRBJ2-5 | NA | 14 | TRBV11-2 | CASSLGPPGGTQYF | TGTGCCAGCAGCTTAGGACCGCCTGGGGGGACCCAGTACTTC
NA | TRBJ1-3 | NA | 14 | TRBV4-1 | CASSQDPGRNTIYF | TGCGCCAGCAGCCAAGATCCAGGCAGAAACACCATATATTTT
NA | TRBJ2-5 | NA | 17 | TRBV4-3 | CASSQDVRGAPEETQYF | TGCGCCAGCAGCCAAGATGTTAGAGGGGCCCCGGAAGAGACCCAGTACTTC
NA | TRBJ2-2 | NA | 15 | TRBV5-5 | CASSSTDRYTGELFF | TGTGCCAGCAGCTCGACCGACAGATACACCGGGGAGCTGTTTTTT
NA | TRBJ2-3 | NA | 15 | TRBV4-3 | CASSQTSGPTDTQYF | TGCGCCAGCAGCCAAACGAGCGGACCCACAGATACGCAGTATTTT
NA | TRBJ1-4 | NA | 15 | TRBV9 | CASSVGLSGEVKLFF | TGTGCCAGCAGCGTAGGTCTTTCCGGGGAGGTAAAACTGTTTTTT
TRBD1 | TRBJ2-1 | NA | 16 | TRBV10-3 | CAISESFRDRDNEQFF | TGTGCCATCAGTGAGTCGTTTCGGGACAGGGACAATGAGCAGTTCTTC
NA | TRBJ2-4 | NA | 13 | TRBV2 | CASSSGPGNIQYF | TGTGCCAGCAGTTCAGGGCCGGGAAACATTCAGTACTTC
TRBD1 | TRBJ1-6 | NA | 14 | TRBV7-9 | CASSLTGAPSPLHF | TGTGCCAGCAGCTTAACAGGGGCCCCCTCACCCCTCCACTTT
NA | TRBJ1-1 | NA | 13 | TRBV30 | CASTSQPNTEAFF | TGTGCCTCAACGAGCCAGCCGAACACTGAAGCTTTCTTT
NA | TRBJ2-1 | NA | 15 | TRBV10-3 | CAISDGQGRGLEQFF | TGTGCCATCAGTGATGGTCAGGGGCGAGGATTGGAGCAGTTCTTC
NA | TRBJ1-2 | NA | 13 | TRBV11-2 | CASRQQGNYGYTF | TGTGCCAGCAGACAGCAGGGTAACTATGGCTACACCTTC
NA | TRBJ1-5 | NA | 18 | TRBV19 | CASSIGARVGGSNQPQHF | TGTGCCAGTAGTATAGGGGCAAGGGTAGGGGGTAGCAATCAGCCCCAGCATTTT